The 18 T cell receptor beta chains reported below all come from one sample, sequenced in a study of blood T cell repertoires in COVID-19 (TCRdb year 2020). The library was prepared using the immunoSEQ multiplex PCR assay. Imported from immuneACCESS, the table was reduced by TCRdb to in-frame sequences with V and J called. These copies leave out some clones; in studies compared against another copy, an unresolved V gene accounts for under half, and the cause of the remainder is not known. This sample lists about 280,000 clones; nearly 90% were detected once. Roughly 1.6% of the sample is in the top ten clones. The material sequenced was PBMCs or T cells enriched from blood (not recorded which). These receptors came from a woman under 30 with acute COVID-19.

Written as DNA, the CDR3 is TGTGCCAGCGCTAGGGACAGGTTGACCTACGAGCAGTACTTC. Translation gives CASARDRLTYEQYF. The V gene is TRBV19, the J gene TRBJ2-7; 8 positions agree with TRBD1. J was trimmed by 2 bases and V by 9 bases; bases with no gene match: 9. The CDR3 has 14 residues. The germline gives CDR1 LNHDA, CDR2 SQIVND (reference sequence).

The J gene is TRBJ2-2, the V gene TRBV2; 10 bases are a match to TRBD2. With 7 bases clipped from V and 8 bases from J, the junction kept 13 bases outside the gene matches. The CDR3 contains 16 residues. Germline V gene sequence: CDR1 SNHLY, CDR2 FYNNEI. The CDR3, as DNA: TGTGCCAGCACCCAATGGCTAGCGGGAGTTTCAGGGGAGCTGTTTTTT. Encoded protein: CASTQWLAGVSGELFF.

The chain combines TRBV4-1 with TRBJ2-2; 14 bases line up with TRBD2. The CDR3 length is 18 residues. The J segment lost 2 bases and the V segment lost 6 bases, leaving 8 bases of the junction unmatched. Germline CDR1 and CDR2: MGHRA and YSYEKL. The CDR3, as DNA: TGCGCCAGCAGTCGGACTAGCGGGAGGTGGGGAAACACCGGGGAGCTGTTTTTT. This translates into CASSRTSGRWGNTGELFF.

The V gene is TRBV27, the J gene TRBJ1-5, with unresolved D. Looked up from germline, CDR1 is MNHEY and CDR2 is SMNVEV (reference sequence). The CDR3 has 13 residues. The V gene lost 1 base and the J gene lost 2 bases, with 3 bases spanning the gap. CDR3 coding DNA: TGTGCCAGCAGTTTATTAGGCAATCAGCCCCAGCATTTT. Its protein product is CASSLLGNQPQHF.

The genes are TRBV19 and TRBJ2-1, with a weak D call TRBD2 (6 bases). V dropped 6 bases and J dropped 4 bases, with 16 bases sitting between them. The CDR3 has 15 residues. Germline CDR1 reads LNHDA; CDR2 reads SQIVND (reference sequence). CDR3 in amino acids: CASRPGGTRYNEQFF. The CDR3 nucleotides are TGTGCCAGTAGGCCTGGAGGGACTCGGTACAATGAGCAGTTCTTC.

This clone was seen a handful of times. The chain combines TRBV3-1 (or the pseudogene TRBV3-2) with TRBJ2-7; 10 bases fit TRBD2. The length of the CDR3 is 14 residues. Germline V gene data show CDR1 as LGHDT and CDR2 as YNNKEL (reference sequence). Trimming took 4 bases from V and 6 from J; bases not matched to a gene: 6. The DNA of the CDR3 is TGTGCCAGCAGCCCACTAGCGGGACCTATCGAGCAGTACTTC. This sequence encodes CASSPLAGPIEQYF.

The gene calls are TRBV5-4 and TRBJ2-1; 9 bases line up with TRBD2. Trimming took 3 bases from V and 4 from J; bases not matched to a gene: 8. Germline V gene lookup returns CDR1 SGHNT and CDR2 YYREEE (reference sequence). The CDR3 has 16 amino acids. CDR3 loop: CASSSGRLAAYNEQFF. CDR3 bases: TGTGCCAGCAGCTCGGGACGACTAGCGGCGTACAATGAGCAGTTCTTC.

This chain joins TRBV24-1 and TRBJ2-3; tentatively, D is TRBD2 (6 bases). CDR1 and CDR2 (germline): KGHDR, SFDVKD. The CDR3 has 15 residues. Trimming removed 3 bases from V and 2 bases from J, with 11 bases in between. The CDR3 here is CATSDRAGTTDTQYF. DNA for the CDR3: TGTGCCACCAGTGATAGGGCGGGGACCACAGATACGCAGTATTTT.

This chain links TRBV4-2 with TRBJ1-1, with 8 bases identical to TRBD1. J was trimmed by 7 bases and V by 4 bases; bases with no gene match: 14. Germline CDR1 and CDR2: LGHNA and YNFKEQ. The CDR3 is 16 amino acids. As DNA, the CDR3 is TGTGCCAGCAGCCCCCACAGGAGACAGGGGCTGGATGAAGCTTTCTTT. Amino acid sequence: CASSPHRRQGLDEAFF.

V is TRBV2 and J is TRBJ1-5; maybe TRBD1 (6 bases). CDR1 is SNHLY and CDR2 is FYNNEI in the germline V gene. Trimming left V 6 bases short and J 3 bases short, with 12 bases between. The CDR3 extends over 14 amino acids. The CDR3 reads CASRKDRYNQPQHF. As DNA, the CDR3 is TGTGCCAGCAGGAAAGACAGGTACAATCAGCCCCAGCATTTT. Full variable domain (remainder filled in from reference TRBV2 and TRBJ1-5): EPEVTQTPSHQVTQMGQEVILRCVPISNHLYFYWYRQILGQKVEFLVSFYNNEISEKSEIFDDQFSVERPDGSNFTLKIRSTKLEDSAMYFCASRKDRYNQPQHFGDGTRLSIL.

This clone was seen a single time. The chain is built from TRBV27 and TRBJ2-6; a weak D match, TRBD1 (5 bases). Germline V lookup: CDR1 MNHEY, CDR2 SMNVEV (reference sequence). Trimming stripped 8 bases from V and 2 bases from J, with 10 bases between. There are 14 residues in the CDR3. The CDR3 protein is CASSIGAGANVLTF. DNA of the CDR3: TGTGCCAGCTCAATAGGGGCTGGGGCCAACGTCCTGACTTTC.

This clone was recorded once. This rearrangement joins TRBV21-1 to TRBJ2-3; TRBD2, as called in the table, went unchecked against the DNA. TRBV21-1 is termed a pseudogene. CDR3 length: 16 residues. CDR3 nucleotide sequence: TGTGCCAGCAGCAAAGCGCTAGGAGGGAGGGTAGATACGCAGTATTTT. Translating it yields CASSKALGGRVDTQYF.

This chain uses TRBV6-1 with TRBJ2-7; 7 bases are shared with TRBD2. The trim removed 3 bases at V and 2 bases at J, leaving 4 bases unmatched. The germline CDR1 and CDR2 sequences are MNHNS and SASEGT. The CDR3 is 14 residues long. The CDR3 DNA follows: TGTGCCAGCAGTGACGGGGGGTGGGCCTACGAGCAGTACTTC. Translation: CASSDGGWAYEQYF.

This clone was counted once. The chain recombines TRBV6-5 with TRBJ2-7, with TRBD2 as a possible D gene (5 bases). The CDR3 loop spans 15 amino acids. CDR1 is MNHEY and CDR2 is SVGAGI in the germline V gene. V was shortened by 2 bases and J by 5 bases, with 16 bases between the two germline ends. The CDR3 sequence is CASSYAWRAQDEQYF. CDR3 sequence (DNA): TGTGCCAGCAGTTACGCGTGGCGGGCTCAGGACGAGCAGTACTTC.

Points on this clone: This same CDR3 is encoded by further DNA sequences in the sample. The gene calls are TRBV27 and TRBJ1-4, with D possibly being TRBD1 (5 bases). The ends were cut back, 5 bases at V and 0 bases at J, with 10 bases in the middle. This CDR3 is built from 15 residues. Germline CDR1 reads MNHEY; CDR2 reads SMNVEV (reference sequence). The CDR3 sequence is CASSPQGATNEKLFF. The CDR3 region has the DNA TGTGCCAGCAGTCCCCAGGGTGCAACTAATGAAAAACTGTTTTTT. The variable domain in full, with the rest retrieved from reference TRBV27 and TRBJ1-4, is EAQVTQNPRYLITVTGKKLTVTCSQNMNHEYMSWYRQDPGLGLRQIYYSMNVEVTDKGDVPEGYKVSRKEKRNFPLILESPSPNQTSLYFCASSPQGATNEKLFFGSGTQLSVL.

This chain joins TRBV9 and TRBJ2-5; D may be TRBD1 (6 bases). V lost 0 bases and J 1 base, leaving 13 bases between the germline ends. Germline V gene sequence: CDR1 SGDLS, CDR2 YYNGEE. CDR3 length equals 16 residues. The CDR3 spells CASSVGGSRGQETQYF. The CDR3, as DNA: TGTGCCAGCAGCGTAGGGGGGAGCAGGGGCCAAGAGACCCAGTACTTC.

This sequence joins TRBV5-1 and TRBJ1-1; no firm D call. Germline loops: CDR1 SGHRS, CDR2 YFSETQ. Trimming cost V 0 bases and J 1 base, with 10 bases left between them. This CDR3 comprises 15 residues. CDR3 nucleotides: TGCGCCAGCAGCTTGGTGGGGAGCTCGAACACTGAAGCTTTCTTT. This sequence encodes CASSLVGSSNTEAFF.

The gene calls are TRBV28 and TRBJ2-1, with TRBD2 matching over 7 bases. CDR1 MDHEN and CDR2 SYDVKM come from the germline V gene. The CDR3 contains 14 residues. Unmatched junction bases numbered 6, after V lost 1 base and J lost 9 bases. The CDR3 region is CASSLSGGTSEQFF. In nucleotides, the CDR3 is TGTGCCAGCAGTTTATCGGGAGGCACAAGTGAGCAGTTCTTC.